The clone carrying this T cell receptor beta chain came up a few times. Its antigen is currently unknown. The data belong to a study of spatial heterogeneity in lung cancer. Study-level results: Resection saw ubiquitous expanded tumor TCRs appear in blood more than follow-up did.

Individually, TCR cDNA molecules were each labelled with a unique molecular identifier. TCRdb independently ran MiXCR on the 5' RACE reads; one entry per CDR3 protein. The sample contains some 100,000 distinct CDR3 sequences, approximately 8.6% of which appear only once. This CDR3 is 16 amino acids long. Trimming cost V 5 bases and J 2 bases; bases outside gene matches: 9. The germline gives CDR1 DFQATT, CDR2 SNEGSKA (reference sequence). The sample's time point: sample taken at primary tumor resection. The sequenced material consisted of unsorted whole RNA from tumor, nontumor lung or frozen PBMC. Samples were donated by 72 untreated early-stage non-small cell lung cancer patients.

The chain has TRBV20-1 and TRBJ2-6; 7 bases match TRBD2. The source of this sequence is a male donor with early-stage non-small cell lung cancer. The sequencing used PBMCs, collected at surgery. The DNA of the CDR3 is TGCAGTGCTTCCGGGACTAAATTAACTGGGGCCAACGTCCTGACTTTC. Translating gives CSASGTKLTGANVLTF.